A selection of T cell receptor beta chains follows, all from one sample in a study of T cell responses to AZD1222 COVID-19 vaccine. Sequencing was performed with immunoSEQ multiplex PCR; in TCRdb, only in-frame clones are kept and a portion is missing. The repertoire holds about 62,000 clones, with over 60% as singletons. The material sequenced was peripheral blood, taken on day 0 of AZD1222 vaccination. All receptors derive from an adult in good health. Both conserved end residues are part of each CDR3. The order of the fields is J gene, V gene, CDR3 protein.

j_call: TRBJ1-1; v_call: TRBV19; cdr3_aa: CASRDVEGTEAFF
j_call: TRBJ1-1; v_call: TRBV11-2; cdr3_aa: CASSLDPGGTEAFF
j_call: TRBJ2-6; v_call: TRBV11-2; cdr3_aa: CASSSPRGRGGTGANVLTF
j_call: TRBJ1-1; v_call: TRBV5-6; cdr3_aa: CASSFTGSPEAFF
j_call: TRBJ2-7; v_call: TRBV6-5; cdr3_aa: CASRVAGTSSYEQYF
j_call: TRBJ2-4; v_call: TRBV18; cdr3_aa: CASSPAPGVGNIQYF
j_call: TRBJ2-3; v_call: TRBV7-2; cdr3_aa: CASSLARGGTVLSTDTQYF
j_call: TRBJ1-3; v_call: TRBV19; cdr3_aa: CASSIGGGLLSGGNTIYF
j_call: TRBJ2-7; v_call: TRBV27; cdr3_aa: CASRRGVYEQYF
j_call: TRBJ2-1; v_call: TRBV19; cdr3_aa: CASSMGNLGDEQFF
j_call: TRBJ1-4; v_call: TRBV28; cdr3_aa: CASSYGGQSNEKLFF
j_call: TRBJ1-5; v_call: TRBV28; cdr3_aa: CASSFGGARDQPQHF
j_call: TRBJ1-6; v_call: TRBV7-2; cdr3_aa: CASSSNPPGALFSPLHF
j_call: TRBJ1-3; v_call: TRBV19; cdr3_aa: CATGENVNTIYF
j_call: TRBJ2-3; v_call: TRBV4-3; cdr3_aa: CASSQGGTASTDTQYF
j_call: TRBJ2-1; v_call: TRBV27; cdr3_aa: CASSLGHDWLNEQFF
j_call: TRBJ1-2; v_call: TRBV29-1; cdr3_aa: CSVGGGQDYGYTF
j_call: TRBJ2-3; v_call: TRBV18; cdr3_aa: CASSRYGQLTSTDTQYF
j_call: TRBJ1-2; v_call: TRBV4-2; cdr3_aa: CAGSQFDHGTDSFYGYTF
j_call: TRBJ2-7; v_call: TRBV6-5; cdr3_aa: CASSYDLSYEQYF
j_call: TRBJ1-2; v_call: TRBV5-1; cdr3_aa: CASSLRQGHGYTF
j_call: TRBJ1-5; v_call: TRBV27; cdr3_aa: CASSGDVYQPQHF
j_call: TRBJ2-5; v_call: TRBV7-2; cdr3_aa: CASSSRALTRETQYF
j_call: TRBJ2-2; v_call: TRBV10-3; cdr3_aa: CAISDLGQGRTGELFF
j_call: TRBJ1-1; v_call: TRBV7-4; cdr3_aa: CASSLAVSQGDTEAFF
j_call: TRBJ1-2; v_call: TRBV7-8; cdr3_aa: CASSFDQNYGYTF
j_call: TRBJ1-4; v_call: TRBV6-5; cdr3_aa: CASSRSRQAAEKLFF
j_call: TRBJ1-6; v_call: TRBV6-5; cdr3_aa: CASSYSRDRGGSPLHF
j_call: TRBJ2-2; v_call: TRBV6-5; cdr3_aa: CASTDGLAGTGELFF
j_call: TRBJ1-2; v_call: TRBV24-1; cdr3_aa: CATSENQQGFGGYTF
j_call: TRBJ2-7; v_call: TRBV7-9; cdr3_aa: CASSHIDRNYEQYF
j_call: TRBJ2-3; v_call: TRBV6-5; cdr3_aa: CATRQPSTDTQYF
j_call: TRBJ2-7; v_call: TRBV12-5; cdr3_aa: CASGLTGTHEQYF
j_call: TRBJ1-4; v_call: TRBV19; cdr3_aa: CASSMGQGAEKLFF
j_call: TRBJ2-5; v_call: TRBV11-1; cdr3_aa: CASSSGLAGFETQYF
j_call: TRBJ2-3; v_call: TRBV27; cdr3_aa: CASTLDRFTDTQYF
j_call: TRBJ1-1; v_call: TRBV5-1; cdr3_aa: CASSLSVGNTEAFF
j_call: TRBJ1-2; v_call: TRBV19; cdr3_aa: CASTDRRAYGYTF
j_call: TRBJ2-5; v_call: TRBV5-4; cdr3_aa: CASSLRTGGEETQYF
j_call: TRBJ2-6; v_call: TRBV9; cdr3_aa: CASSVADSGANVLTF
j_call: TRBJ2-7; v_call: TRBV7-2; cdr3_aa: CASSFSGGAGYEQYF
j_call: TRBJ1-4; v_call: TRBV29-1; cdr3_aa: CSARAGKGVRTNEKLFF
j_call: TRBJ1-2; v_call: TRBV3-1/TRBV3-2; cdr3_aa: CASSQETGQGTGGYGYTF